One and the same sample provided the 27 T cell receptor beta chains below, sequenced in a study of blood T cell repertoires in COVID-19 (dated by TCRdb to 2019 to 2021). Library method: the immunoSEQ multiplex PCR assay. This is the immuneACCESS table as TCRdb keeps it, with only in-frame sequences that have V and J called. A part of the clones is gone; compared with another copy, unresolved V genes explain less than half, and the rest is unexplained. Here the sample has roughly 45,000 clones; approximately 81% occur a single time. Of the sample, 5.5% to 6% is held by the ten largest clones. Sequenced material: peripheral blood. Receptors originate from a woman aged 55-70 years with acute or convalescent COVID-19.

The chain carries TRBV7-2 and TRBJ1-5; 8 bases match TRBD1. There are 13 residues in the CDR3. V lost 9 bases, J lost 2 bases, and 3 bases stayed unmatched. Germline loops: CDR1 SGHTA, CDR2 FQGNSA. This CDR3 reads CASADRGNQPQHF. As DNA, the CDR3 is TGTGCCAGTGCGGACAGGGGCAATCAGCCCCAGCATTTT.

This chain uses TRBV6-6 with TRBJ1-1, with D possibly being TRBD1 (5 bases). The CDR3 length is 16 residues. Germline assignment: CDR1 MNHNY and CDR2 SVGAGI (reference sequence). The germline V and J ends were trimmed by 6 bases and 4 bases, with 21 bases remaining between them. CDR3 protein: CASSPLPPGGGTEAFF. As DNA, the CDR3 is TGTGCCAGCAGCCCTCTCCCCCCCGGCGGGGGCACTGAAGCTTTCTTT.

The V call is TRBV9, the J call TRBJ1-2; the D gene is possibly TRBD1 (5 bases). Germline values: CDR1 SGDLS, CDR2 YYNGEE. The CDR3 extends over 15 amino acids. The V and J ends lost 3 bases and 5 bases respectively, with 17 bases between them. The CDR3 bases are TGTGCCAGCAGCGCCACCACGACCGACAGATATGGCTACACCTTC. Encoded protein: CASSATTTDRYGYTF. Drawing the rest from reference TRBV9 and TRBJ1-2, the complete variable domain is DSGVTQTPKHLITATGQRVTLRCSPRSGDLSVYWYQQSLDQGLQFLIQYYNGEERAKGNILERFSAQQFPDLHSELNLSSLELGDSALYFCASSATTTDRYGYTFGSGTRLTVV.

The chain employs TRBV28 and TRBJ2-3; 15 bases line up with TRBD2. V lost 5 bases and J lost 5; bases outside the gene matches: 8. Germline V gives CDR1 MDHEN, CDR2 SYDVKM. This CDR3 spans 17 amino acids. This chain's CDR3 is CASSRGLAGGGVDTQYF. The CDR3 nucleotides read TGTGCCAGCAGTAGGGGACTAGCGGGAGGCGGTGTAGATACGCAGTATTTT.

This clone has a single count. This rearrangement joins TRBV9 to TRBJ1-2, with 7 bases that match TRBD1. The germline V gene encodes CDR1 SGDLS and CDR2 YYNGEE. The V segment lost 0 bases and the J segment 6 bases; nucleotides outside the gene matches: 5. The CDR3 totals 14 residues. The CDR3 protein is CASSVAAQGDGYTF. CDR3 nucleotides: TGTGCCAGCAGCGTAGCCGCTCAGGGGGATGGCTACACCTTC.

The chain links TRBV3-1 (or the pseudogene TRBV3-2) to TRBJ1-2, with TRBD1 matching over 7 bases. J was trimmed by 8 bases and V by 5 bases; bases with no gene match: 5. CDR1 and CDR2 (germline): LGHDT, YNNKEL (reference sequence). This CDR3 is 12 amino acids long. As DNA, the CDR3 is TGTGCCAGCAGCAGCCGGGACAGAGGCTACACCTTC. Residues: CASSSRDRGYTF.

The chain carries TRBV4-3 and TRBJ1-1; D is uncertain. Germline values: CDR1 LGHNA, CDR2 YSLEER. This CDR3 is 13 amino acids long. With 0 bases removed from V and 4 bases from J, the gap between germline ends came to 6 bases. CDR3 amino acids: CASSQDLSTEAFF. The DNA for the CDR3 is TGCGCCAGCAGCCAAGATCTATCCACTGAAGCTTTCTTT.

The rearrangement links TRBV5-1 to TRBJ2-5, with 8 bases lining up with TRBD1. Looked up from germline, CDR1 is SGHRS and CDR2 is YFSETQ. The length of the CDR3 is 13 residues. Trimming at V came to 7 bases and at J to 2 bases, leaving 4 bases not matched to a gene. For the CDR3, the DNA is TGCGCCAGCGTCGGGACAGGTCAAGAGACCCAGTACTTC. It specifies CASVGTGQETQYF.

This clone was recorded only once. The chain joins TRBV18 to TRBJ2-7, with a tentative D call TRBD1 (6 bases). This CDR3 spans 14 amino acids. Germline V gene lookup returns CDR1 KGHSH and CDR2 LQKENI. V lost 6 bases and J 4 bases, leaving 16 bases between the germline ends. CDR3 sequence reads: CASSRDNNGYEQYF. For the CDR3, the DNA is TGTGCCAGCTCCCGGGACAACAATGGGTACGAGCAGTACTTC.

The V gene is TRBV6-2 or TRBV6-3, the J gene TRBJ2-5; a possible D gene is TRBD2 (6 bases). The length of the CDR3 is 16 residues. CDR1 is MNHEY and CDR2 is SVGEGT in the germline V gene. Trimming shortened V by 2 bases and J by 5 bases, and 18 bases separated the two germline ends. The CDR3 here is CASSYPARTNVETQYF. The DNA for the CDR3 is TGTGCCAGCAGTTACCCGGCGAGGACTAACGTCGAGACCCAGTACTTC.

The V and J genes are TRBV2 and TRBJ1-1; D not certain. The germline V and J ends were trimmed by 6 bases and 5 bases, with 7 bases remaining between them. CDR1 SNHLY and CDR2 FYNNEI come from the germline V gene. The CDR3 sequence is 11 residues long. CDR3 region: CASRRRTEAFF. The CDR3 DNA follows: TGTGCCAGCAGACGGCGGACTGAAGCTTTCTTT.

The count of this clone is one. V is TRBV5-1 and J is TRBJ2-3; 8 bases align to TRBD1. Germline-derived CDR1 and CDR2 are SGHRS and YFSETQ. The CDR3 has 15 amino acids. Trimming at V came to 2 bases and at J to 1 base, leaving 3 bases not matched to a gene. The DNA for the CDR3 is TGCGCCAGCAGCTTCCAGGGGGCCGGCACAGATACGCAGTATTTT. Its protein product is CASSFQGAGTDTQYF.

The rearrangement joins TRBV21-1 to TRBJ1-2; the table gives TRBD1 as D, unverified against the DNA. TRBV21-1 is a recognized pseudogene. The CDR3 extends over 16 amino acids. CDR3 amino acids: CASSPYNRGPGYGYTF. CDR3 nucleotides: TGTGCCAGCAGCCCTTACAACAGGGGGCCGGGGTATGGCTACACCTTC.

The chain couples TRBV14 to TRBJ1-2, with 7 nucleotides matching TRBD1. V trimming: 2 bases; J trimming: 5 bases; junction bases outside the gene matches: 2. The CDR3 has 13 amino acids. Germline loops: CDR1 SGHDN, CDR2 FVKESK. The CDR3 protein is CASSQRQGYGYTF. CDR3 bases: TGTGCCAGCAGCCAAAGACAGGGATATGGCTACACCTTC.

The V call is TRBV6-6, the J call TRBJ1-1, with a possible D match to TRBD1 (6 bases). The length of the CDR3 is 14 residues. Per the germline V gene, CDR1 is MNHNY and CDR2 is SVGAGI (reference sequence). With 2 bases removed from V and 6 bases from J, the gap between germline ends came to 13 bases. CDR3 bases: TGTGCCAGCAGTTACGGGACAACGGTTGCTGAAGCTTTCTTT. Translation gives CASSYGTTVAEAFF.

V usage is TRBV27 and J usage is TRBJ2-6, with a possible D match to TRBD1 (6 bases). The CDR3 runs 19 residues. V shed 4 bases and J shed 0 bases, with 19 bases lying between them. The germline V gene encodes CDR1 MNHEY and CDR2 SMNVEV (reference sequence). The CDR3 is CASSSESGTRNSGANVLTF. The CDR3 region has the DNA TGTGCCAGCAGTTCCGAGTCCGGGACACGTAACTCTGGGGCCAACGTCCTGACTTTC. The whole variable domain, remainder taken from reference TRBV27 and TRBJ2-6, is EAQVTQNPRYLITVTGKKLTVTCSQNMNHEYMSWYRQDPGLGLRQIYYSMNVEVTDKGDVPEGYKVSRKEKRNFPLILESPSPNQTSLYFCASSSESGTRNSGANVLTFGAGSRLTVL.

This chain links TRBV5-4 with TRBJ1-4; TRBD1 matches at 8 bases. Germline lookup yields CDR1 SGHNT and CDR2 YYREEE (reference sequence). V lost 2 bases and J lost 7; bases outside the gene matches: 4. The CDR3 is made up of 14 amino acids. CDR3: CASSLDRGSEKLFF. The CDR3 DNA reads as TGTGCCAGCAGCTTAGACAGGGGAAGTGAAAAACTGTTTTTT.

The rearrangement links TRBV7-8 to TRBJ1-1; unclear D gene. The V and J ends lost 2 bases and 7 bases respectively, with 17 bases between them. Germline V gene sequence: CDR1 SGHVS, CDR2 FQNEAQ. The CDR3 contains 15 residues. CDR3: CASSLSATGGSEAFF. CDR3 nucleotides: TGTGCCAGCAGCTTATCCGCGACGGGAGGCAGTGAAGCTTTCTTT.

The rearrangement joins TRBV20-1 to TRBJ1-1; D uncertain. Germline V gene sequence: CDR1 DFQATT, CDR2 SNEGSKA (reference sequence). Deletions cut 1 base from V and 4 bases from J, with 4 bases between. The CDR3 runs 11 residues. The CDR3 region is CSARGLTEAFF. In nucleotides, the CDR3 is TGCAGTGCTAGAGGGCTCACTGAAGCTTTCTTT.

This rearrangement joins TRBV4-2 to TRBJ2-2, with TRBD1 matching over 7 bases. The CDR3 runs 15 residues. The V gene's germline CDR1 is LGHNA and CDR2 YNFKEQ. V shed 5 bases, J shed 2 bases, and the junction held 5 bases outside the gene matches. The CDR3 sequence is CASSKNRGNTGELFF. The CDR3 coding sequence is TGTGCCAGCAGCAAAAACAGGGGTAACACCGGGGAGCTGTTTTTT.

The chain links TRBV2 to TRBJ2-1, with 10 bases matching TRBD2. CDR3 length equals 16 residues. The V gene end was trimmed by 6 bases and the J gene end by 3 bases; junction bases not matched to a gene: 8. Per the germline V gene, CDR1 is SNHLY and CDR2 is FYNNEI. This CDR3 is CASRPGTSDYYNEQFF. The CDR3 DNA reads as TGTGCCAGCAGACCCGGGACTAGCGATTACTACAATGAGCAGTTCTTC.

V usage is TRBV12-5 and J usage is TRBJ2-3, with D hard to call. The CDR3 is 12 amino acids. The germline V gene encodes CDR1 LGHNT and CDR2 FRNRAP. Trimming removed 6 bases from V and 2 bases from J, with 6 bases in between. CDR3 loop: CASGRITDTQYF. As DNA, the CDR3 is TGTGCTAGTGGCAGGATCACAGATACGCAGTATTTT.

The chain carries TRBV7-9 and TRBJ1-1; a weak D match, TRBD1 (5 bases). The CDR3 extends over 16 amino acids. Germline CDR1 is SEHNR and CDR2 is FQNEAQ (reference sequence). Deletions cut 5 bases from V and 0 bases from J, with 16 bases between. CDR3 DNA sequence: TGTGCCAGCAGCCCCGGCGGGGGAAGAATGAACACTGAAGCTTTCTTT. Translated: CASSPGGGRMNTEAFF.

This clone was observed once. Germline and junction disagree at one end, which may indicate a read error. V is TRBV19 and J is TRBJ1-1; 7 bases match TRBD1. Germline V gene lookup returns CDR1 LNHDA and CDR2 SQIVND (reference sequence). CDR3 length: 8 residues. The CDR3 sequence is CATSGGLF. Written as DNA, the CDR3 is TGTGCCACCTCAGGGGGTCTCTTT. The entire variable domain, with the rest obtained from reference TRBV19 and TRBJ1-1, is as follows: DGGITQSPKYLFRKEGQNVTLSCEQNLNHDAMYWYRQDPGQGLRLIYYSQIVNDFQKGDIAEGYSVSREKKESFPLTVTSAQKNPTAFYLCATSGGLFGQGTRLTVV.

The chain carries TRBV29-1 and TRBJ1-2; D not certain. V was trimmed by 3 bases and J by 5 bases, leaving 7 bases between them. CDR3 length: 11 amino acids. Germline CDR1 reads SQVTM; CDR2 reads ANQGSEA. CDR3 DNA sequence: TGCAGCGTTGAGGAGCTTTATGGCTACACCTTC. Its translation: CSVEELYGYTF.

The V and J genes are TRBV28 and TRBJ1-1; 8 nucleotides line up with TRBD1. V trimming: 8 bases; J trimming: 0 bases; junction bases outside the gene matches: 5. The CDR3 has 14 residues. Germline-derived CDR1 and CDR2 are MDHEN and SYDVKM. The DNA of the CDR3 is TGTGCCAGCGCGGCAGGGGGCTTGAACACTGAAGCTTTCTTT. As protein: CASAAGGLNTEAFF.

Here the CDR3 DNA reads TGTGCCAGCATGGGTCAGGCTAGCGGGAACTCAGATACGCAGTATTTT. This codes for CASMGQASGNSDTQYF. The chain recombines TRBV2 with TRBJ2-3, with 9 nucleotides matching TRBD2. This CDR3 comprises 16 residues. The germline gives CDR1 SNHLY, CDR2 FYNNEI. V dropped 7 bases and J dropped 4; count of bases not matched to a gene: 12.